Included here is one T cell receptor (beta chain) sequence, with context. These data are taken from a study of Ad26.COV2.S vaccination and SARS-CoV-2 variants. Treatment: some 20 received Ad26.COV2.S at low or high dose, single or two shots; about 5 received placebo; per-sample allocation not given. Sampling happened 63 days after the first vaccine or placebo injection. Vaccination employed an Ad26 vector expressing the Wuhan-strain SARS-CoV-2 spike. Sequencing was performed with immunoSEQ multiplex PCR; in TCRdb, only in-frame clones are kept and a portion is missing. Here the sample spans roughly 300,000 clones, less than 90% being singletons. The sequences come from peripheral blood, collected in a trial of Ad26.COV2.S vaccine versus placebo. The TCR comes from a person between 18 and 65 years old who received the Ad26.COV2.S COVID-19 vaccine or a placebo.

CDR3 region: CASSSGHRGTYYEQYF. CDR3 nucleotides: TGTGCCAGCAGTTCCGGACACAGGGGGACTTACTACGAGCAGTACTTC. This rearrangement joins TRBV27 to TRBJ2-7; 8 bases fit TRBD1. V lost 4 bases and J lost 3; bases outside the gene matches: 11. The CDR3 is 16 residues long. Germline V CDR1 and CDR2: MNHEY, SMNVEV (reference sequence).